This T cell receptor (beta chain) was sequenced in a study of T cells in Graves' hyperthyroidism and ophthalmopathy. Broader study findings: Median prediction lead before ophthalmopathy onset was 6 to 8 months with the model. Blood also contained most expanded thyroid clonotypes above 0.001. Separating ophthalmopathy from stable hyperthyroidism was achieved by a 13 V-J model.

Worth noting for this clonotype: The antigen is undetermined.

TCR beta CDR3 region amplification was performed from RNA transcripts. First-round RT-PCR with HTBI primers amplified the TCR CDR3 region. TCRdb ran MiXCR on the multiplex PCR reads and lists one entry per CDR3 protein. This sample has 600,000 or so distinct CDR3 sequences, with around 46% found just once. Disease duration under 2 months; hyperthyroidism patients were aged 18 to 65. The V segment lost 3 bases and the J segment 6 bases; nucleotides outside the gene matches: 10. The CDR3 sequence is 15 residues long. Germline V lookup: CDR1 SEHNR, CDR2 FQNEAQ (reference sequence). The chain is built from TRBV7-9 and TRBJ2-7, with 8 bases that match TRBD2. The specimen sequenced was peripheral blood or thyroid tissue (not recorded which). The sequence was collected from a young woman with Graves' hyperthyroidism. CDR3 residues: CASSLGGGRNGEQYF. The CDR3 DNA sequence: TGTGCCAGCAGCTTGGGGGGCGGGAGGAACGGCGAGCAGTACTTC.